The 18 T cell receptor beta chains below come from one sample, sequenced in a study of cytomegalovirus exposure and HLA in healthy donors. PCR employed 60 Vbeta and 13 Jbeta primers. Sequencing used immunoSEQ multiplex PCR; TCRdb keeps in-frame clones, though not all of them. The sample has about 130,000 clones, approximately 89% seen once. Source material: PBMCs. These receptors were taken from a woman in her twenties or thirties in good health and CMV-seropositive.

J is TRBJ2-1 and V is TRBV5-4; the D gene is possibly TRBD2 (6 bases). Trimming took 4 bases from V and 6 from J, leaving 17 bases between them. The CDR3 is 15 residues long. Looked up from germline, CDR1 is SGHNT and CDR2 is YYREEE (reference sequence). The CDR3 here is CASSPPARGFNEQFF. The CDR3 region has the DNA TGTGCCAGCAGCCCCCCAGCGCGGGGATTCAATGAGCAGTTCTTC. The whole variable domain, remainder taken from reference TRBV5-4 and TRBJ2-1, is ETGVTQSPTHLIKTRGQQVTLRCSSQSGHNTVSWYQQALGQGPQFIFQYYREEENGRGNFPPRFSGLQFPNYSSELNVNALELDDSALYLCASSPPARGFNEQFFGPGTRLTVL.

This chain connects TRBV2 to TRBJ1-2; 7 positions match TRBD1. V lost 6 bases to trimming and J lost 8 bases; unmatched junction nucleotides: 9. The length of the CDR3 is 13 residues. The germline V gene has CDR1 SNHLY and CDR2 FYNNEI. The CDR3 reads CASRPEMTGGYTF. In DNA form, the CDR3 reads TGTGCCAGCAGACCCGAAATGACAGGGGGCTACACCTTC.

The chain recombines TRBV7-3 with TRBJ2-3, with 8 bases identical to TRBD2. The length of the CDR3 is 16 residues. The trim removed 4 bases at V and 5 bases at J, leaving 11 bases unmatched. Per germline, CDR1 SGHTA and CDR2 FQGTGA. The CDR3 bases are TGTGCCAGCAGCTCGTCAACCGGGGGGGCAGTAGATACGCAGTATTTT. Protein sequence: CASSSSTGGAVDTQYF.

By proportion, this clone is medium-sized. V gene TRBV6-6 combines with J gene TRBJ1-1, with a tentative D call TRBD1 (5 bases). Trimming removed 5 bases from V and 10 bases from J, with 14 bases in between. The CDR3 spans 12 residues. The germline V gene has CDR1 MNHNY and CDR2 SVGAGI (reference sequence). The CDR3 spells CASSPGIRGAFF. CDR3 sequence (DNA): TGTGCCAGCAGTCCAGGGATAAGGGGAGCTTTCTTT.

The V gene is TRBV28, the J gene TRBJ1-3; tentatively, D is TRBD1 (5 bases). The CDR3 length is 15 residues. CDR1 is MDHEN, CDR2 SYDVKM, per germline. Trimming took 3 bases from V and 1 from J, leaving 10 bases between them. The chain's CDR3 is CASSLGGRSGNTIYF. Here the CDR3 DNA reads TGTGCCAGCAGTTTGGGGGGACGGTCTGGAAACACCATATATTTT.

This chain links TRBV7-9 with TRBJ1-2, with 8 nucleotides matching TRBD1. Germline V gene lookup returns CDR1 SEHNR and CDR2 FQNEAQ (reference sequence). The V gene end was trimmed by 5 bases and the J gene end by 4 bases; junction bases not matched to a gene: 6. This CDR3 comprises 14 residues. In nucleotides, the CDR3 is TGTGCCAGCAGCACCGGACAGGGAGTCTATGGCTACACCTTC. It yields the protein CASSTGQGVYGYTF.

The genes are TRBV27 and TRBJ2-5; the D is unclear. V lost 7 bases and J lost 2, with 20 bases in between. Looked up from germline, CDR1 is MNHEY and CDR2 is SMNVEV (reference sequence). The CDR3 is 16 amino acids. CDR3 coding DNA: TGTGCCAGCACACTTTTCTTTAGTCTGCCTCAAGAGACCCAGTACTTC. This gives the protein CASTLFFSLPQETQYF.

The V call is TRBV4-1, the J call TRBJ1-1; no clear D gene. Germline lookup yields CDR1 MGHRA and CDR2 YSYEKL. The length of the CDR3 is 14 residues. The V and J ends lost 3 bases and 2 bases respectively, with 10 bases between them. The CDR3 region is CASSQRERNTEAFF. The CDR3 DNA sequence: TGCGCCAGCAGCCAGCGGGAGCGCAACACTGAAGCTTTCTTT.

This rearrangement joins TRBV6-5 to TRBJ2-7; TRBD2 agrees at 9 bases. Per the germline V gene, CDR1 is MNHEY and CDR2 is SVGAGI. The length of the CDR3 is 15 residues. Losses at the gene ends were 6 bases for V and 2 bases for J; bases not matched to a gene: 8. The CDR3 is CASRPLAGRPYEQYF. In DNA, the CDR3 is TGTGCCAGCAGGCCCCTAGCGGGAAGACCCTACGAGCAGTACTTC.

The gene calls are TRBV6-5 and TRBJ1-1, with D possibly matching TRBD1 (6 bases). The CDR3 contains 15 residues. The germline V gene has CDR1 MNHEY and CDR2 SVGAGI. V was clipped by 4 bases and J by 0 bases, with 12 bases between them. CDR3 amino acids: CASSSWGHVNTEAFF. The CDR3 DNA reads as TGTGCCAGCAGTTCCTGGGGACATGTGAACACTGAAGCTTTCTTT.

This chain links TRBV10-2 with TRBJ2-3; the D gene is possibly TRBD1 (6 bases). The CDR3 contains 12 residues. V was pared by 3 bases and J by 8 bases, with 9 bases between. Germline assignment: CDR1 WSHSY and CDR2 SAAADI. Here the CDR3 DNA reads TGCGCCAGCAGTGATTTAGGGGGTACGCAGTATTTT. This gives the protein CASSDLGGTQYF.

In this sample, this clone turned up once. The rearrangement joins TRBV10-3 to TRBJ1-2; 8 bases map to TRBD1. V shed 1 base, J shed 1 base, and the junction held 5 bases outside the gene matches. Looked up from germline, CDR1 is ENHRY and CDR2 is SYGVKD. The CDR3 runs to 16 residues. The CDR3 spells CAISEWDRSLNYGYTF. CDR3 DNA sequence: TGTGCCATCAGTGAGTGGGACAGGTCCCTTAACTATGGCTACACCTTC.

CDR3 nucleotides: TGTGCCAGCAGCAAGGTACGGGAAGATGAAGAGACCCAGTACTTC. This sequence encodes CASSKVREDEETQYF. This chain joins TRBV21-1 and TRBJ2-5; no DNA check was done on the table's D call, TRBD2. TRBV21-1 is classified as a pseudogene. This CDR3 spans 15 amino acids.

This chain joins TRBV28 and TRBJ2-3; 10 nucleotides match TRBD2. V lost 6 bases, J lost 7 bases, and 7 bases stayed unmatched. Germline V gene lookup returns CDR1 MDHEN and CDR2 SYDVKM. The CDR3 sequence is 14 residues long. CDR3 in DNA: TGTGCCAGCAGGCTAGCGGGAGTTGTAAATACGCAGTATTTT. Its protein is CASRLAGVVNTQYF.

The CDR3 protein is CASSLRGDNEQFF. In nucleotides, the CDR3 is TGTGCCAGCAGCTTACGAGGCGACAATGAGCAGTTCTTC. The rearrangement joins TRBV7-3 to TRBJ2-1; D is unresolved. V was trimmed by 2 bases and J by 5 bases, leaving 7 bases between them. CDR1 and CDR2 from the germline V gene are SGHTA and FQGTGA. The CDR3 is made up of 13 amino acids.

The rearrangement links TRBV9 to TRBJ1-2; D is ambiguous. The CDR3 extends over 13 amino acids. Trimming left V 2 bases short and J 0 bases short, with 5 bases between. Germline loops: CDR1 SGDLS, CDR2 YYNGEE. This CDR3 reads CASSVQANYGYTF. CDR3 nucleotides: TGTGCCAGCAGCGTCCAGGCTAACTATGGCTACACCTTC.

This sequence joins TRBV27 and TRBJ1-1, with D uncertain. V lost 6 bases, J lost 10 bases, and 15 bases lay in between. CDR1 MNHEY and CDR2 SMNVEV come from the germline V gene (reference sequence). This CDR3 contains 12 residues. The CDR3 reads CASSPLGRRAFF. CDR3 coding DNA: TGTGCCAGCAGCCCACTCGGAAGGAGAGCTTTCTTT.

This clone was observed a handful of times. The chain has TRBV5-6 and TRBJ1-6, with a weak D call TRBD1 (5 bases). Germline lookup yields CDR1 SGHDT and CDR2 YYEEEE. V was clipped by 3 bases and J by 0 bases, with 16 bases between them. This CDR3 comprises 18 residues. DNA of the CDR3: TGTGCCAGCAGCTCAAACCGCGGGGGTAGCTCCTATAATTCACCCCTCCACTTT. This codes for CASSSNRGGSSYNSPLHF.